This entry features one TCR beta chain sequence. The sample belongs to a study of cytomegalovirus exposure and HLA in healthy donors. Amplification used 60 Vbeta primers and 13 Jbeta primers. Clones were read by immunoSEQ multiplex PCR, and TCRdb kept only the in-frame ones, dropping some. The profile covers over 150,000 clones, with approximately 67% appearing a single time and just under 4.5% taken by the ten largest. CDR1 is MNHEY, CDR2 SVGAGI, per germline. The CDR3 covers 15 residues. J was trimmed by 2 bases and V by 6 bases; bases with no gene match: 7. This receptor was taken from a woman aged 18-29 years in good health and CMV-seropositive. Sequenced material: PBMCs. The chain links TRBV6-5 to TRBJ1-2, with TRBD1 matching over 9 bases. CDR3 nucleotides: TGTGCCAGCAGGTCGGGACAGGGTGGAAACTATGGCTACACCTTC. Protein product: CASRSGQGGNYGYTF.